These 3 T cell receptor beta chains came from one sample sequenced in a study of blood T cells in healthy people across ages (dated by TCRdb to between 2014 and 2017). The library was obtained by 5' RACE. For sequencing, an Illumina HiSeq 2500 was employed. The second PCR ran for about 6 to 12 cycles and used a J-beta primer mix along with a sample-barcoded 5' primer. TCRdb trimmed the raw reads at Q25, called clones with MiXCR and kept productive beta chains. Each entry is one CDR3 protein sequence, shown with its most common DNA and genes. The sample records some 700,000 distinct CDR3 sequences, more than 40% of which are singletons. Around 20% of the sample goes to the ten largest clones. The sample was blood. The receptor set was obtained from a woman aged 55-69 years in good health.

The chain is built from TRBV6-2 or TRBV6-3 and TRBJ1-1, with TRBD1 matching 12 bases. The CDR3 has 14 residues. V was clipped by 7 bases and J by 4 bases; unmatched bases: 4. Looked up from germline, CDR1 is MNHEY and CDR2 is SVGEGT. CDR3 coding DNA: TGTGCCAGCATAGCGGGACAGGGGGCCACTGAAGCTTTCTTT. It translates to CASIAGQGATEAFF.

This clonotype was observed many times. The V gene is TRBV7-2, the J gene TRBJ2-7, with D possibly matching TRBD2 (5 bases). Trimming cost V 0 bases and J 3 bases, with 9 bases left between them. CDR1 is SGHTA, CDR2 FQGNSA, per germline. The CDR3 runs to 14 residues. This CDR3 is CASSLAGDYYEQYF. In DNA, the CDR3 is TGTGCCAGCAGCTTAGCGGGAGACTACTACGAGCAGTACTTC.

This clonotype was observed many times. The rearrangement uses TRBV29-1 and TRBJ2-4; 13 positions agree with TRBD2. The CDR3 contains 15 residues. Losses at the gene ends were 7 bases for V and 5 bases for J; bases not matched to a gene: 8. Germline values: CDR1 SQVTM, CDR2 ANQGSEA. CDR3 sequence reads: CSGGTSGKGENIQYF. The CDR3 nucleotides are TGCAGCGGGGGGACTAGCGGGAAAGGCGAAAACATTCAGTACTTC.